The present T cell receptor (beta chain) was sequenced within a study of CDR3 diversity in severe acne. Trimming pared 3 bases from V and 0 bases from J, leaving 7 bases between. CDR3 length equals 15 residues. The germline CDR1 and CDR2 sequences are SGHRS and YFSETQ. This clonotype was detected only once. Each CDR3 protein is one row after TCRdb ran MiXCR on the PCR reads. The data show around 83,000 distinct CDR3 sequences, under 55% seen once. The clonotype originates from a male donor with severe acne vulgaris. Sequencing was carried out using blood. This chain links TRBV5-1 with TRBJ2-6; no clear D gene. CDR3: CASSCGVSGANVLTF. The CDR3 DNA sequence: TGCGCCAGCAGCTGTGGGGTCTCTGGGGCCAACGTCCTGACTTTC.